One sample yielded the 25 T cell receptor beta chains listed below, sequenced in a study of T-cell memory formation after mild COVID-19. In TCRdb, the 5' RACE reads were re-called with MiXCR into one record per CDR3 protein. The sample records about half a million distinct CDR3 sequences, 15% to 20% being singletons. The sequencing input was PBMCs or a T cell subset sorted from them (not recorded which). The receptors stem from an adult woman who had mild COVID-19 (a few samples of this study predate the infection). Cell type and time point are not known.

This clonotype appeared a few times. The genes are TRBV3-1 and TRBJ1-6; D gene uncertain. V was shortened by 4 bases and J by 7 bases, with 17 bases between the two germline ends. The CDR3 is 16 amino acids. Germline V gene lookup returns CDR1 LGHDT and CDR2 YNNKEL (reference sequence). The CDR3 DNA follows: TGTGCCAGCAGCCTAACACAGACGCGGCCCAATTCACCCCTCCACTTT. It yields the protein CASSLTQTRPNSPLHF.

The chain carries TRBV24-1 and TRBJ2-1, with D tentatively TRBD1 (5 bases). The CDR3 extends over 15 amino acids. CDR1 KGHDR and CDR2 SFDVKD come from the germline V gene. V was trimmed by 7 bases and J by 4 bases, leaving 16 bases between them. In DNA form, the CDR3 reads TGTGCCACCAGCTGCCTAGGGGCTTTTTACAATGAGCAGTTCTTC. This encodes CATSCLGAFYNEQFF.

This clonotype has more than one count but fewer than ten. The chain is built from TRBV24-1 and TRBJ2-5, with 7 positions matching TRBD1. Losses at the gene ends were 5 bases for V and 2 bases for J; bases not matched to a gene: 7. This CDR3 has 15 residues. Germline V gives CDR1 KGHDR, CDR2 SFDVKD. In DNA form, the CDR3 reads TGTGCCACCAGTGGAGGGACAGACTTGCAAGAGACCCAGTACTTC. Its translation: CATSGGTDLQETQYF.

This clonotype was detected only a few times. The rearrangement uses TRBV7-2 and TRBJ1-4; unclear D gene. The V end lost 5 bases, the J end lost 5 bases, and 15 bases lay between the germline ends. Germline values: CDR1 SGHTA, CDR2 FQGNSA. This CDR3 has 15 amino acids. The CDR3 loop reads CASSLQTLGNEKLFF. For the CDR3, the DNA is TGTGCCAGCAGCCTCCAGACGCTTGGGAATGAAAAACTGTTTTTT.

This clonotype came up a few times. Written as DNA, the CDR3 is TGTGCCAGCACCACCACAGGGGGGGAGGCGGGAGGTAGTTACAATGAGCAGTTCTTC. Translation gives CASTTTGGEAGGSYNEQFF. This chain joins TRBV4-2 and TRBJ2-1; D tentatively fits TRBD1 or TRBD2 (8 bases each). Germline CDR1 is LGHNA and CDR2 is YNFKEQ. This CDR3 is 19 amino acids long. The V and J ends lost 7 bases and 4 bases respectively, with 29 bases between them.

This clonotype was seen more than once but under ten times. The genes are TRBV12-3 or TRBV12-4 and TRBJ1-2, with 7 bases fitting TRBD1. The CDR3 is 17 amino acids. V lost 3 bases, J lost 0 bases, and 10 bases stayed unmatched. The CDR3 nucleotides read TGTGCCAGCAGTTTTGGGGAGAAGGGGGCGTCTAACTATGGCTACACCTTC. This codes for CASSFGEKGASNYGYTF.

This sequence joins TRBV2 and TRBJ1-2, with D possibly TRBD1 on 5 matching bases. Trimming took off 6 bases at V and 8 bases at J, with 16 bases between the two ends. Germline V CDR1 and CDR2: SNHLY, FYNNEI. The CDR3 runs to 13 residues. CDR3 in DNA: TGTGCCAGCAGAGACGACAGTGCAGGCGGCTACACCTTC. Translation: CASRDDSAGGYTF.

The chain is built from TRBV24-1 and TRBJ2-3; TRBD2 matches 14 bases. The CDR3 extends over 19 amino acids. Germline V gives CDR1 KGHDR, CDR2 SFDVKD. J gave up 7 bases and V 4 bases, and 15 bases lay outside the gene matches. As DNA, the CDR3 is TGTGCCACCAGTGAAACCCCCAGAGGGACTAGCGGGAGTCTATATACGCAGTATTTT. Its protein product is CATSETPRGTSGSLYTQYF.

CDR3 DNA: TGTGCCAGCAGTCCCGGACAGCATCAGCCCCAGCATTTT. Translation gives CASSPGQHQPQHF. The chain recombines TRBV5-6 with TRBJ1-5; D is possibly TRBD1 (6 bases). The CDR3 is 13 amino acids. The germline V gene has CDR1 SGHDT and CDR2 YYEEEE. The V gene lost 5 bases and the J gene lost 5 bases, with 11 bases spanning the gap.

The J gene is TRBJ1-2, the V gene TRBV7-2, with a possible D match to TRBD1 (6 bases). V was trimmed by 5 bases and J by 4 bases, leaving 20 bases between them. The CDR3 runs to 16 residues. Germline assignment: CDR1 SGHTA and CDR2 FQGNSA. DNA of the CDR3: TGTGCCAGCAGCCAAGTAACAGGGCTCCGGGGCTATGGCTACACCTTC. It is translated as CASSQVTGLRGYGYTF.

This clonotype was counted only a few times. This sequence joins TRBV6-2 or TRBV6-3 and TRBJ2-1; D remains unclear. Trimming shortened V by 2 bases and J by 9 bases, and 8 bases separated the two germline ends. CDR1 and CDR2 from the germline V gene are MNHEY and SVGEGT. The CDR3 sequence is 12 residues long. The CDR3 is CASSYVRVEQFF. DNA for the CDR3: TGTGCCAGCAGTTACGTGAGAGTTGAGCAGTTCTTC.

This chain uses TRBV7-9 with TRBJ2-1; 10 nucleotides align to TRBD1. This CDR3 has 16 amino acids. V lost 5 bases, J lost 4 bases, and 8 bases stayed unmatched. CDR1 and CDR2 from the germline V gene are SEHNR and FQNEAQ (reference sequence). CDR3 residues: CASSPMGQGFYNEQFF. CDR3 coding DNA: TGTGCCAGCAGCCCCATGGGACAGGGGTTTTACAATGAGCAGTTCTTC. The full variable domain, its missing parts supplied by reference TRBV7-9 and TRBJ2-1, is DTGVSQNPRHKITKRGQNVTFRCDPISEHNRLYWYRQTLGQGPEFLTYFQNEAQLEKSRLLSDRFSAERPKGSFSTLEIQRTEQGDSAMYLCASSPMGQGFYNEQFFGPGTRLTVL.

The chain joins TRBV5-1 to TRBJ1-6; D gene uncertain. Trimming shortened V by 0 bases and J by 8 bases, and 12 bases separated the two germline ends. Germline CDR1 reads SGHRS; CDR2 reads YFSETQ. CDR3 length equals 15 residues. The CDR3 here is CASSLAGSWDSPLHF. The CDR3, as DNA: TGCGCCAGCAGCTTGGCGGGAAGTTGGGATTCACCCCTCCACTTT.

This rearrangement joins TRBV7-9 to TRBJ2-3; the D is unclear. Per the germline V gene, CDR1 is SEHNR and CDR2 is FQNEAQ (reference sequence). V was shortened by 1 base and J by 2 bases, with 7 bases between the two germline ends. The CDR3 length is 14 residues. CDR3 coding DNA: TGTGCCAGCAGCTTAGGGCCGGCCACAGATACGCAGTATTTT. Residues: CASSLGPATDTQYF.

V and J are TRBV18 and TRBJ1-1; perhaps TRBD1 as D (6 bases). The germline V gene encodes CDR1 KGHSH and CDR2 LQKENI. This CDR3 contains 12 residues. Trimming took off 6 bases at V and 6 bases at J, with 11 bases between the two ends. CDR3 nucleotide sequence: TGTGCCAGCTCTAGAGACAGGTCTGAAGCTTTCTTT. Amino acid sequence: CASSRDRSEAFF.

In this sample, this clonotype turned up a few times. The V gene is TRBV4-1, the J gene TRBJ2-7; 8 nucleotides match TRBD1. This CDR3 contains 16 residues. V lost 0 bases, J lost 2 bases, and 6 bases stayed unmatched. Germline V gene lookup returns CDR1 MGHRA and CDR2 YSYEKL. This chain's CDR3 is CASSQDKDRVAYEQYF. Here the CDR3 DNA reads TGCGCCAGCAGCCAAGATAAGGACAGGGTCGCCTACGAGCAGTACTTC.

A few counts support this clonotype. The V and J genes are TRBV24-1 and TRBJ2-1; 13 bases are shared with TRBD2. Germline CDR1 and CDR2: KGHDR and SFDVKD. The CDR3 is made up of 16 amino acids. The V gene end was trimmed by 5 bases and the J gene end by 5 bases; junction bases not matched to a gene: 5. The CDR3 DNA sequence: TGTGCCACCAGTGTCCTGGGGACTAGCGGGGACAATGAGCAGTTCTTC. Residues: CATSVLGTSGDNEQFF.

The chain combines TRBV12-3 or TRBV12-4 with TRBJ1-1; TRBD1 matches 10 bases. V lost 5 bases and J lost 6; bases outside the gene matches: 3. The CDR3 length is 13 residues. The CDR3 protein is CASSKGTGAEAFF. The DNA of the CDR3 is TGTGCCAGCAGTAAGGGGACAGGGGCTGAAGCTTTCTTT.

This chain joins TRBV9 and TRBJ2-1; 8 positions agree with TRBD1. Trimming took 3 bases from V and 6 from J; bases not matched to a gene: 5. Germline CDR1 and CDR2: SGDLS and YYNGEE. This CDR3 has 14 amino acids. CDR3 protein: CASSAQGGGNEQFF. For the CDR3, the DNA is TGTGCCAGCAGCGCACAGGGGGGAGGCAATGAGCAGTTCTTC.

V is TRBV19 and J is TRBJ2-5; the D is unclear. This CDR3 spans 14 amino acids. Per germline, CDR1 LNHDA and CDR2 SQIVND (reference sequence). Between the trimmed V and J ends, which lost 1 base and 5 bases, there was a span of 11 bases. CDR3 region: CASSIGGRWETQYF. CDR3 bases: TGTGCCAGTAGTATAGGTGGGCGTTGGGAGACCCAGTACTTC.

The chain employs TRBV20-1 and TRBJ2-1; 8 bases agree with TRBD2. The germline gives CDR1 DFQATT, CDR2 SNEGSKA (reference sequence). Losses at the gene ends were 2 bases for V and 2 bases for J; bases not matched to a gene: 5. This CDR3 has 15 residues. The CDR3 nucleotides read TGCAGTGCTAGAAAGCGGGAGAGTCCCTACAATGAGCAGTTCTTC. It yields the protein CSARKRESPYNEQFF.

This clonotype has a handful of counts. The genes are TRBV7-9 and TRBJ2-4; tentatively, D is TRBD1 or TRBD2 (5 bases each). The CDR3 runs 13 residues. Germline V CDR1 and CDR2: SEHNR, FQNEAQ (reference sequence). The V end lost 4 bases, the J end lost 8 bases, and 12 bases lay between the germline ends. CDR3 residues: CASSSGLLDIQYF. CDR3 nucleotides: TGTGCCAGCAGCTCGGGGCTATTGGACATTCAGTACTTC.

This clonotype was found many times. The rearrangement links TRBV7-7 to TRBJ1-1; no clear D. CDR3 length: 13 residues. V lost 3 bases, J lost 3 bases, and 8 bases lay in between. CDR1 is SSHAT, CDR2 FNYEAQ, per germline (reference sequence). The CDR3: CASSFGEYTEAFF. DNA for the CDR3: TGTGCCAGCAGCTTCGGCGAGTACACTGAAGCTTTCTTT.

This clonotype showed up just a few times. The chain recombines TRBV25-1 with TRBJ2-5; maybe TRBD1 (5 bases). The V end lost 5 bases, the J end lost 2 bases, and 12 bases lay between the germline ends. CDR3 length equals 14 residues. CDR1 and CDR2 from the germline V gene are MGHDK and SYGVNS. This chain's CDR3 is CASSTRGGQETQYF. The CDR3 nucleotides are TGTGCCAGCAGTACAAGGGGCGGACAAGAGACCCAGTACTTC.

This clonotype showed up just a few times. The chain has TRBV4-3 and TRBJ2-7, with TRBD1 identical over 7 bases. This CDR3 region has 17 residues. Germline V lookup: CDR1 LGHNA, CDR2 YSLEER. V was clipped by 0 bases and J by 2 bases; unmatched bases: 10. The CDR3 sequence: CASSQDRYDRAAYEQYF. CDR3 nucleotide sequence: TGCGCCAGCAGCCAAGATCGGTATGACAGGGCCGCCTACGAGCAGTACTTC.